The following is a T cell receptor (beta chain) sequence with its context. This record belongs to a study of CD8 T cells in Susac syndrome. The RNA input was about 0.45 to 1 ug, and it was reverse transcribed with random hexamers. MiXCR, run by TCRdb on the immunoSEQ multiplex PCR reads, gives a single entry per CDR3 protein. The sample yields approximately 160,000 distinct CDR3 sequences, 93% seen once. The CDR3 has 16 residues. Trimming cost V 5 bases and J 2 bases, with 13 bases left between them. Germline V gene sequence: CDR1 MNHEY, CDR2 SMNVEV (reference sequence). Input material: CD4+ T cells from PBMCs. The rearrangement uses TRBV27 and TRBJ1-6; possible D gene TRBD1, 6 bases. The sequence derives from a human donor in good health. The CDR3 region is CASSPIRGTYNSPLHF. DNA for the CDR3: TGTGCCAGCAGTCCGATCAGGGGTACCTATAATTCACCCCTCCACTTT.